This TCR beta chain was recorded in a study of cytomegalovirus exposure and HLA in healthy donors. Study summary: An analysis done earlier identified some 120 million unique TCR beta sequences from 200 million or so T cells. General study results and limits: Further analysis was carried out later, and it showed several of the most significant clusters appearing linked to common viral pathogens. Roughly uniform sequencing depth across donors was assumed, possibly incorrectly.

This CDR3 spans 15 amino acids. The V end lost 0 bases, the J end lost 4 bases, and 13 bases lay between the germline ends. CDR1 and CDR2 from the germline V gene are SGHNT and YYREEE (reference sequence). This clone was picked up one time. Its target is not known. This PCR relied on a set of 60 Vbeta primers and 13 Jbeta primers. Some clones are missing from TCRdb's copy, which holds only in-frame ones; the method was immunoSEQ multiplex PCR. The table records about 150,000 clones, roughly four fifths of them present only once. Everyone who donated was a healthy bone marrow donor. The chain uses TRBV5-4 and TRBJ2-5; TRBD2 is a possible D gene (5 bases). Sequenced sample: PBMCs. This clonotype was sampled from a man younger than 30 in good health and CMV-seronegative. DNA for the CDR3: TGTGCCAGCAGCTTGGGACTACCAGAGTCAGAGACCCAGTACTTC. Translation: CASSLGLPESETQYF.